The 17 T cell receptor beta chains presented below share a single source sample, sequenced in a study of identical twins. TCRdb re-derived calls from the 5' RACE reads in MiXCR, one entry per CDR3 protein. The profile covers fewer than 800,000 distinct CDR3 sequences, with 7% to 7.5% appearing a single time and about 1.5% taken by the ten largest. Another study also made use of these data, one on yellow fever vaccine responses in identical twins.

Sequencing used PBMCs. The source is a woman younger than 30 in good health.

In its sample, this clonotype was seen many times. This chain joins TRBV20-1 and TRBJ1-1; D uncertain. The CDR3 runs to 12 residues. V was cut by 2 bases and J by 1 base, with 5 bases left in between. CDR1 is DFQATT, CDR2 SNEGSKA, per germline (reference sequence). CDR3 in DNA: TGCAGTGCTAGATCGGGGAACACTGAAGCTTTCTTT. Its translation is CSARSGNTEAFF.

J is TRBJ1-1 and V is TRBV20-1; a possible D gene is TRBD1 (5 bases). The CDR3 extends over 15 amino acids. V lost 0 bases and J lost 4, with 15 bases in between. Per germline, CDR1 DFQATT and CDR2 SNEGSKA (reference sequence). CDR3 protein: CSARDVGGGITEAFF. The CDR3 nucleotides are TGCAGTGCTAGAGATGTTGGCGGGGGTATCACTGAAGCTTTCTTT.

This clonotype has ten or more counts. Here the CDR3 reads CSVGPPIGQGTSEQYF. CDR3 DNA sequence: TGCAGCGTTGGGCCTCCGATAGGACAGGGGACCAGCGAGCAGTACTTC. The gene calls are TRBV29-1 and TRBJ2-7; 9 positions agree with TRBD1. The junction had 16 bases not matched to a gene; V was cut back by 4 bases and J by 6 bases. Germline V lookup: CDR1 SQVTM, CDR2 ANQGSEA. The CDR3 spans 16 residues.

V and J are TRBV3-1 and TRBJ2-1; maybe TRBD1 (6 bases). Germline CDR1 LGHDT, CDR2 YNNKEL (reference sequence). The CDR3 contains 15 residues. The V gene lost 6 bases and the J gene lost 0 bases, with 12 bases spanning the gap. CDR3: CASSQGRGSYNEQFF. The CDR3 DNA follows: TGTGCCAGCAGTCAGGGCAGGGGCTCCTACAATGAGCAGTTCTTC.

This sequence joins TRBV7-9 and TRBJ1-5; D possibly corresponds to TRBD1 (6 bases). Germline CDR1 and CDR2: SEHNR and FQNEAQ (reference sequence). The CDR3 contains 14 residues. V lost 5 bases to trimming and J lost 5 bases, with 13 bases between them. The CDR3 is CASSAQGGDQPQHF. DNA for the CDR3: TGTGCCAGCAGCGCACAGGGAGGGGATCAGCCCCAGCATTTT. Full variable domain (missing parts from reference TRBV7-9 and TRBJ1-5): DTGVSQNPRHKITKRGQNVTFRCDPISEHNRLYWYRQTLGQGPEFLTYFQNEAQLEKSRLLSDRFSAERPKGSFSTLEIQRTEQGDSAMYLCASSAQGGDQPQHFGDGTRLSIL.

The chain joins TRBV24-1 to TRBJ2-2; 7 bases map to TRBD1. This CDR3 is built from 13 residues. In germline, CDR1 is KGHDR, CDR2 SFDVKD. With 8 bases clipped from V and 4 bases from J, the junction kept 3 bases outside the gene matches. CDR3 nucleotides: TGTGCCACCACACCAGGGGGCACCGGGGAGCTGTTTTTT. Translated, it gives CATTPGGTGELFF.

This clonotype turned up a few times. CDR3 loop: CASSPIGVGAPQETQYF. As DNA, the CDR3 is TGTGCCAGCAGCCCGATAGGGGTAGGGGCTCCGCAAGAGACCCAGTACTTC. The chain couples TRBV5-6 to TRBJ2-5, with a weak D call TRBD1 (5 bases). Between the trimmed V and J ends, which lost 4 bases and 2 bases, there was a span of 21 bases. Germline CDR1 SGHDT, CDR2 YYEEEE. The CDR3 has 17 amino acids.

The sample holds one count of this clonotype. The chain links TRBV20-1 to TRBJ2-5; TRBD2 matches 8 bases. In germline, CDR1 is DFQATT, CDR2 SNEGSKA (reference sequence). This CDR3 region has 13 residues. The ends lost 3 bases at V and 7 bases at J; junction bases unmatched: 7. The CDR3 sequence is CSARAGGAGTQYF. In DNA, the CDR3 is TGCAGTGCTAGGGCCGGGGGGGCGGGGACCCAGTACTTC.

This chain connects TRBV7-9 to TRBJ1-2; TRBD1 is a possible D gene (5 bases). Trimming cost V 5 bases and J 2 bases, with 15 bases left between them. The length of the CDR3 is 15 residues. Germline V lookup: CDR1 SEHNR, CDR2 FQNEAQ (reference sequence). The CDR3 loop reads CASSPQGLRNYGYTF. CDR3 bases: TGTGCCAGCAGCCCGCAGGGACTGAGGAACTATGGCTACACCTTC.

V usage is TRBV27 and J usage is TRBJ1-6, with no clear D. V was pared by 1 base and J by 7 bases, with 5 bases between. The CDR3 covers 13 residues. Germline V gene lookup returns CDR1 MNHEY and CDR2 SMNVEV (reference sequence). This CDR3 is CASSLWSNSPLHF. The CDR3 nucleotides read TGTGCCAGCAGTTTATGGTCCAATTCACCCCTCCACTTT.

Only a few counts were recorded for this clonotype. This rearrangement joins TRBV7-8 to TRBJ2-7, with 7 bases fitting TRBD1. The CDR3 sequence is 16 residues long. The V gene end was trimmed by 4 bases and the J gene end by 0 bases; junction bases not matched to a gene: 9. Germline lookup yields CDR1 SGHVS and CDR2 FQNEAQ. CDR3 nucleotides: TGTGCCAGCAGCTCAGTTCGGACAGGCGCCTCCTACGAGCAGTACTTC. Translated: CASSSVRTGASYEQYF.

This chain links TRBV6-2 or TRBV6-3 with TRBJ2-1; TRBD1 matches 8 bases. V was clipped by 2 bases and J by 8 bases; unmatched bases: 8. CDR1 and CDR2 from the germline V gene are MNHEY and SVGEGT. The CDR3 is 15 residues long. CDR3 DNA: TGTGCCAGCAGTTACCACAAGACAGGGGTAGATGAGCAGTTCTTC. Amino acids: CASSYHKTGVDEQFF.

This clonotype was picked up a small number of times. J is TRBJ2-7 and V is TRBV19; TRBD2 matches 7 bases. V lost 1 base, J lost 0 bases, and 3 bases stayed unmatched. The germline V gene encodes CDR1 LNHDA and CDR2 SQIVND (reference sequence). The CDR3 length is 15 residues. The CDR3 spells CASSIAGGSSYEQYF. The CDR3 DNA reads TGTGCCAGTAGTATAGCGGGGGGAAGCTCCTACGAGCAGTACTTC.

This clonotype was counted only a few times. The chain employs TRBV28 and TRBJ2-7, with D possibly matching TRBD2 (6 bases). Trimming removed 5 bases at V and 6 bases at J, with 14 bases between. The CDR3 is made up of 13 amino acids. Germline loops: CDR1 MDHEN, CDR2 SYDVKM. CDR3 sequence reads: CASSLSRGTEQYF. In nucleotides, the CDR3 is TGTGCCAGCAGTCTATCCCGGGGGACCGAGCAGTACTTC. The variable domain in full, with the rest retrieved from reference TRBV28 and TRBJ2-7, is DVKVTQSSRYLVKRTGEKVFLECVQDMDHENMFWYRQDPGLGLRLIYFSYDVKMKEKGDIPEGYSVSREKKERFSLILESASTNQTSMYLCASSLSRGTEQYFGPGTRLTVT.

The chain recombines TRBV7-8 with TRBJ2-1; 14 positions match TRBD2. There are 15 residues in the CDR3. Germline loops: CDR1 SGHVS, CDR2 FQNEAQ. J lost 9 bases, V lost 1 base, and 2 bases had no gene match. The CDR3 bases are TGTGCCAGCAGCTTAGAGGGACTAGCGGGGGTTGAGCAGTTCTTC. It yields the protein CASSLEGLAGVEQFF.

There are a few counts of this clonotype. J is TRBJ1-1 and V is TRBV14; D is uncertain. The germline V gene encodes CDR1 SGHDN and CDR2 FVKESK. V was trimmed by 0 bases and J by 1 base, leaving 6 bases between them. The length of the CDR3 is 14 residues. CDR3 coding DNA: TGTGCCAGCAGCCAAGATTTAAAGAACACTGAAGCTTTCTTT. This translates into CASSQDLKNTEAFF.

This clonotype was observed a handful of times. V is TRBV10-3 and J is TRBJ2-3; 10 positions agree with TRBD2. CDR3 size: 15 residues. Germline trimming cut 2 bases from V and 4 bases from J; bases unmatched to any gene: 3. Germline CDR1 reads ENHRY; CDR2 reads SYGVKD. CDR3 nucleotide sequence: TGTGCCATCAGTGAGCGGCTAGCGGGGGCAGATACGCAGTATTTT. It is translated as CAISERLAGADTQYF.